Presented here are 26 T cell receptor beta chains from one specimen sequenced in a study of shared clonotypes between healthy human individuals. Clones were sequenced by immunoSEQ multiplex PCR, and TCRdb holds only the in-frame ones, with some missing. The sample has about 2.3 million clones; approximately 95% are singletons. The sequenced sample consisted of naive CD4+ T cells from PBMCs. Subset specified: CD45RA+ positively selected. These receptors were taken from a man in his late teens or twenties in good health. Some clones in this sample may be carry-over from other donors' samples.

This clone was seen a handful of times. Other nucleotide sequences from this sample produce the same CDR3. J is TRBJ1-5 and V is TRBV27; no clear D gene. The germline V gene encodes CDR1 MNHEY and CDR2 SMNVEV (reference sequence). The CDR3 is 13 residues long. V lost 2 bases and J 2 bases, leaving 4 bases between the germline ends. Here the CDR3 reads CASSLKGNQPQHF. Here the CDR3 DNA reads TGTGCCAGCAGTTTAAAGGGCAATCAGCCCCAGCATTTT.

For this clone: The same CDR3 can be traced to other DNA sequences in this sample. V usage is TRBV5-6 and J usage is TRBJ2-4, with 8 bases fitting TRBD1. The junction had 3 bases not matched to a gene; V was cut back by 4 bases and J by 0 bases. Germline CDR1 SGHDT, CDR2 YYEEEE. The CDR3 contains 15 residues. The CDR3 region has the DNA TGTGCCAGCAGCCCCAGGGGGCTAGCCAAAAACATTCAGTACTTC. As protein: CASSPRGLAKNIQYF. The full variable domain, in which reference TRBV5-6 and TRBJ2-4 provide the parts outside the CDR3, is DAGVTQSPTHLIKTRGQQVTLRCSPKSGHDTVSWYQQALGQGPQFIFQYYEEEERQRGNFPDRFSGHQFPNYSSELNVNALLLGDSALYLCASSPRGLAKNIQYFGAGTRLSVL.

CDR3 sequence: CASSESGISYNEQFF. The CDR3 DNA follows: TGTGCCAGCAGTGAGAGCGGCATTTCCTACAATGAGCAGTTCTTC. J is TRBJ2-1 and V is TRBV2, with D maybe TRBD2 (5 bases). The V gene lost 3 bases and the J gene lost 1 base, with 10 bases spanning the gap. The germline V gene encodes CDR1 SNHLY and CDR2 FYNNEI. This CDR3 contains 15 residues.

The chain couples TRBV5-1 to TRBJ2-5, with D tentatively TRBD1 (7 bases). The CDR3 sequence is 14 residues long. Germline CDR1 reads SGHRS; CDR2 reads YFSETQ. V was shortened by 0 bases and J by 5 bases, with 11 bases between the two germline ends. CDR3 residues: CASSLVEGAETQYF. The CDR3 region has the DNA TGCGCCAGCAGCTTGGTGGAGGGGGCGGAGACCCAGTACTTC.

This rearrangement joins TRBV4-1 to TRBJ2-3; the match to TRBD2 covers 9 bases. The germline CDR1 and CDR2 sequences are MGHRA and YSYEKL. The V and J ends lost 1 base and 2 bases, in that order; junction bases with no gene match: 4. The CDR3 runs 16 residues. CDR3 sequence reads: CASSQGLAGTTDTQYF. The CDR3 DNA sequence: TGCGCCAGCAGCCAAGGGCTAGCGGGGACCACAGATACGCAGTATTTT.

V is TRBV5-1 and J is TRBJ1-2, with 11 bases fitting TRBD1. CDR3 length: 14 residues. V was pared by 4 bases and J by 6 bases, with 5 bases of the junction left unmatched. Germline V gene lookup returns CDR1 SGHRS and CDR2 YFSETQ. CDR3: CASSREGQGDGYTF. CDR3 nucleotides: TGCGCCAGCAGCCGGGAGGGACAGGGGGATGGCTACACCTTC.

CDR3 bases: TGTGCCAGCAGCCCCCTCCGAGCCCGGGTCGGGGAGCTGTTTTTT. It codes for CASSPLRARVGELFF. The chain carries TRBV7-3 and TRBJ2-2; D remains ambiguous. V shed 5 bases and J shed 7 bases, with 17 bases lying between them. The germline V gene has CDR1 SGHTA and CDR2 FQGTGA. The CDR3 totals 15 residues. Based on the CDR3 plus reference TRBV7-3 and TRBJ2-2, the full variable domain is GAGVSQTPSNKVTEKGKYVELRCDPISGHTALYWYRQSLGQGPEFLIYFQGTGAADDSGLPNDRFFAVRPEGSVSTLKIQRTERGDSAVYLCASSPLRARVGELFFGEGSRLTVL.

This sequence joins TRBV5-1 and TRBJ1-1; D not resolved. The CDR3 has 13 amino acids. V was trimmed by 7 bases and J by 3 bases, leaving 13 bases between them. Germline loops: CDR1 SGHRS, CDR2 YFSETQ. Here the CDR3 DNA reads TGCGCCAGCCGGCGGGGAACCGACACTGAAGCTTTCTTT. Its translation: CASRRGTDTEAFF.

The chain recombines TRBV2 with TRBJ2-7; TRBD1 is a possible D gene (6 bases). CDR3 length: 12 amino acids. V gave up 1 base and J gave up 10 bases, with 11 bases separating them. CDR1 and CDR2 from the germline V gene are SNHLY and FYNNEI. Here the CDR3 reads CASSEGDIFQYF. The CDR3 nucleotides read TGTGCCAGCAGTGAAGGGGACATATTCCAGTACTTC.

The CDR3 DNA reads as TGTGCCAGCAGTTTATGGACAGGGGGAAATCAGCCCCAGCATTTT. It specifies CASSLWTGGNQPQHF. The chain employs TRBV28 and TRBJ1-5, with TRBD1 identical over 9 bases. The CDR3 extends over 15 amino acids. The V gene end was trimmed by 0 bases and the J gene end by 4 bases; junction bases not matched to a gene: 1. Per germline, CDR1 MDHEN and CDR2 SYDVKM.

V is TRBV7-9 and J is TRBJ2-7; 10 nucleotides match TRBD2. Per the germline V gene, CDR1 is SEHNR and CDR2 is FQNEAQ (reference sequence). The CDR3 covers 14 residues. The V and J ends lost 4 bases and 9 bases, in that order; junction bases with no gene match: 9. The CDR3 here is CASSSYLLAGMQYF. Written as DNA, the CDR3 is TGTGCCAGCAGCTCGTACTTACTAGCGGGAATGCAGTACTTC.

This clone has a single count. J is TRBJ1-3 and V is TRBV28, with D unclear. Germline V gene data show CDR1 as MDHEN and CDR2 as SYDVKM. The CDR3 consists of 15 residues. Trimming pared 5 bases from V and 5 bases from J, leaving 16 bases between. The DNA of the CDR3 is TGTGCCAGCAGTCCCCGGTTTGCTACTAGAAACACCATATATTTT. Its translation: CASSPRFATRNTIYF.

CDR3: CASSLEVLRYGQPQHF. The DNA for the CDR3 is TGTGCCAGCAGCTTAGAAGTTCTGCGGTATGGTCAGCCCCAGCATTTT. This chain links TRBV7-8 with TRBJ1-5; D remains unclear. The CDR3 covers 16 residues. Trimming pared 1 base from V and 6 bases from J, leaving 16 bases between. Looked up from germline, CDR1 is SGHVS and CDR2 is FQNEAQ.

This chain connects TRBV19 to TRBJ1-2; TRBD1 matches at 7 bases. This CDR3 has 15 residues. CDR1 and CDR2 (germline): LNHDA, SQIVND (reference sequence). With V trimmed by 9 bases and J by 2 bases, 12 bases remained unmatched. In nucleotides, the CDR3 is TGTGCCAGCCAAAACAGGGGCCCTGTCAACTATGGCTACACCTTC. Its protein product is CASQNRGPVNYGYTF.

V is TRBV5-6 and J is TRBJ1-6, with 7 bases identical to TRBD1. Trimming cost V 5 bases and J 9 bases; bases outside gene matches: 5. The CDR3 is 13 residues long. Germline values: CDR1 SGHDT, CDR2 YYEEEE. CDR3 coding DNA: TGTGCCAGCAGTTGGACAGGAGGTTCACCCCTCCACTTT. Its translation is CASSWTGGSPLHF.

The chain joins TRBV28 to TRBJ1-1, with D uncertain. This CDR3 has 11 amino acids. Germline CDR1 reads MDHEN; CDR2 reads SYDVKM. V shed 5 bases and J shed 8 bases, with 9 bases lying between them. The CDR3 bases are TGTGCCAGCAGTCCCCGATTCGAAGCTTTCTTT. This gives the protein CASSPRFEAFF.

The chain couples TRBV28 to TRBJ2-1; possibly TRBD2 for D (5 bases). Germline values: CDR1 MDHEN, CDR2 SYDVKM. The CDR3 consists of 14 residues. Between the trimmed V and J ends, which lost 7 bases and 1 base, there was a span of 11 bases. CDR3 DNA sequence: TGTGCCAGCACCATCCCGGGATCCTACAATGAGCAGTTCTTC. Translation gives CASTIPGSYNEQFF.

V is TRBV18 and J is TRBJ2-5, with a tentative D call TRBD1 (6 bases). Trimming left V 1 base short and J 5 bases short, with 17 bases between. The CDR3 is 16 amino acids. Germline V gene data show CDR1 as KGHSH and CDR2 as LQKENI. CDR3 sequence reads: CASSPLTHITGETQYF. The CDR3, as DNA: TGTGCCAGCTCACCACTCACCCATATAACAGGGGAGACCCAGTACTTC.

The V gene is TRBV28, the J gene TRBJ1-5, with a tentative D call TRBD1 (5 bases). The V end was cut by 4 bases, the J end by 4 bases, with 8 bases between. This CDR3 spans 13 amino acids. Germline CDR1 is MDHEN and CDR2 is SYDVKM. CDR3 nucleotide sequence: TGTGCCAGCAGTTCAGGGCAGAATCAGCCCCAGCATTTT. Its translation is CASSSGQNQPQHF.

The CDR3 reads CASSLGPNGNTGELFF. In DNA, the CDR3 is TGTGCCAGCAGCCTCGGGCCCAATGGTAACACCGGGGAGCTGTTTTTT. V is TRBV5-4 and J is TRBJ2-2; D gene unclear. The CDR3 covers 16 residues. Germline V CDR1 and CDR2: SGHNT, YYREEE (reference sequence). Trimming removed 4 bases from V and 2 bases from J, with 15 bases in between.

The rearrangement uses TRBV30 and TRBJ1-1, with D possibly TRBD1 on 5 matching bases. The CDR3 loop spans 13 amino acids. CDR1 is GTSNPN, CDR2 SVGIG, per germline (reference sequence). With 6 bases removed from V and 6 bases from J, the gap between germline ends came to 17 bases. CDR3 amino acids: CACREGGRAEAFF. The CDR3 bases are TGTGCCTGCAGGGAGGGCGGTCGCGCTGAAGCTTTCTTT.

The V call is TRBV9, the J call TRBJ1-4; D ambiguous. The V gene lost 3 bases and the J gene lost 5 bases, with 17 bases spanning the gap. Looked up from germline, CDR1 is SGDLS and CDR2 is YYNGEE. The CDR3 consists of 16 residues. The CDR3 DNA follows: TGTGCCAGCAGCGCGGCGATAGGTAGCATCAATGAAAAACTGTTTTTT. It codes for CASSAAIGSINEKLFF.

This clone has a single count. The chain is built from TRBV6-5 and TRBJ2-7; D is undetermined. The CDR3 totals 14 residues. Trimming left V 5 bases short and J 3 bases short, with 14 bases between. CDR1 is MNHEY, CDR2 SVGAGI, per germline. The CDR3: CASSPPYGRYEQYF. DNA for the CDR3: TGTGCCAGCAGTCCCCCGTATGGGCGCTACGAGCAGTACTTC.

V is TRBV11-2 and J is TRBJ2-7; the D is unclear. Germline CDR1 is SGHAT and CDR2 is FQNNGV. V was pared by 3 bases and J by 0 bases, with 9 bases between. The CDR3 length is 14 residues. CDR3 residues: CASSLDGFSYEQYF. In DNA form, the CDR3 reads TGTGCCAGCAGCTTGGACGGCTTCTCCTACGAGCAGTACTTC.

This clone was seen just once. The CDR3 DNA follows: TGTGCCAGCAGCACGACGACAGGGCTGAGACAGCCCCAGCATTTT. Its protein product is CASSTTTGLRQPQHF. This chain links TRBV5-8 with TRBJ1-5; TRBD1 matches 7 bases. The CDR3 is made up of 15 amino acids. Germline loops: CDR1 SGHTS, CDR2 YDEGEE. V shed 4 bases and J 7 bases; nucleotides not matched to a gene: 11. The full variable domain, with the rest looked up from reference TRBV5-8 and TRBJ1-5, is EAGVTQSPTHLIKTRGQQATLRCSPISGHTSVYWYQQALGLGLQFLLWYDEGEERNRGNFPPRFSGRQFPNYSSELNVNALELEDSALYLCASSTTTGLRQPQHFGDGTRLSIL.

The rearrangement joins TRBV5-1 to TRBJ2-1; D is possibly TRBD2 (5 bases). This CDR3 is built from 10 residues. Germline-derived CDR1 and CDR2 are SGHRS and YFSETQ. Trimming left V 9 bases short and J 9 bases short, with 10 bases between. CDR3 bases: TGCGCCAAAGGAGCGGTTGAGCAGTTCTTC. It yields the protein CAKGAVEQFF.